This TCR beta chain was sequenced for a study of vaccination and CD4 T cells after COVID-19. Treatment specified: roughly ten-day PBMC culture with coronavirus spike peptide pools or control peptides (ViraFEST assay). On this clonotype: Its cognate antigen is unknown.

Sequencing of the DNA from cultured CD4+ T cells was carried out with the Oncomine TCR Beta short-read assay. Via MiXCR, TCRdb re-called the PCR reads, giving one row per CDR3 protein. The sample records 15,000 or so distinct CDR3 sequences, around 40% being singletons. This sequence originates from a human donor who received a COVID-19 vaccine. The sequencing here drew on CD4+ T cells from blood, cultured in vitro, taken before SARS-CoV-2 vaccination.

The CDR3 spells CASSPRQGIEEKLFF. DNA for the CDR3: TGTGCCAGCAGCCCCAGACAGGGAATTGAGGAAAAACTGTTTTTT. The rearrangement joins TRBV4-2 to TRBJ1-4; 7 nucleotides match TRBD1. Germline V gives CDR1 LGHNA, CDR2 YNFKEQ. V lost 4 bases to trimming and J lost 8 bases; unmatched junction nucleotides: 10. The CDR3 runs to 15 residues.